This passage covers 10 T cell receptor beta chains from one sample sequenced in a study of regulatory T cells in long-lasting Graves disease. Construction of TCR beta libraries relied on iRepertoire HTBI primers and on Arm-PCR targeting CDR3 regions. TCRdb called the multiplex PCR reads again in MiXCR, with one record for every CDR3 protein. The profile shows about 620,000 distinct CDR3 sequences, roughly 15% of them singletons. Time point: newly diagnosed GD, antithyroid drugs for less than 3 months. PBMC RNA was the source of the TCR library. The same specimen was also included in a second study, on T cells in Graves' hyperthyroidism and ophthalmopathy.

The sequenced sample was peripheral blood mononuclear cells (PBMCs), obtained at new diagnosis, from a patient treated with antithyroid drugs. The receptors were gathered from a woman aged 25 to 39 with Graves disease.

This clonotype has more than one count but fewer than ten. The chain combines TRBV28 with TRBJ1-6; D is ambiguous. Trimming removed 5 bases at V and 8 bases at J, with 10 bases between. The germline CDR1 and CDR2 sequences are MDHEN and SYDVKM. The CDR3 sequence is 13 residues long. CDR3 nucleotide sequence: TGTGCCAGCAGTCCCTGGTTGGATTCACCCCTCCACTTT. This encodes CASSPWLDSPLHF.

The DNA for the CDR3 is TGCAGCGCTGGGACTGATAACTATGGCTACACCTTC. Amino acid sequence: CSAGTDNYGYTF. V gene TRBV29-1 combines with J gene TRBJ1-2, with D maybe TRBD1 (5 bases). The germline CDR1 and CDR2 sequences are SQVTM and ANQGSEA. Trimming removed 7 bases from V and 1 base from J, with 10 bases in between. The CDR3 is made up of 12 amino acids. The full variable domain, in which reference TRBV29-1 and TRBJ1-2 provide the parts outside the CDR3, is SAVISQKPSRDICQRGTSLTIQCQVDSQVTMMFWYRQQPGQSLTLIATANQGSEATYESGFVIDKFPISRPNLTFSTLTVSNMSPEDSSIYLCSAGTDNYGYTFGSGTRLTVV.

This clonotype showed up many times. V usage is TRBV6-1 and J usage is TRBJ2-7, with 10 bases fitting TRBD2. The germline gives CDR1 MNHNS, CDR2 SASEGT. V lost 5 bases and J lost 4; bases outside the gene matches: 8. This CDR3 region has 15 residues. The CDR3 is CASSPSLAGVYEQYF. CDR3 DNA: TGTGCCAGCAGTCCCTCTCTAGCGGGAGTTTACGAGCAGTACTTC.

At least ten counts were recorded for this clonotype. This chain connects TRBV7-8 to TRBJ1-2; D may be TRBD1 (5 bases). The V and J ends lost 0 bases and 5 bases respectively, with 10 bases between them. This CDR3 region has 14 residues. Per the germline V gene, CDR1 is SGHVS and CDR2 is FQNEAQ. The CDR3 DNA sequence: TGTGCCAGCAGCTTAGCTATCGACAGATATGGCTACACCTTC. The encoded protein is CASSLAIDRYGYTF.

The rearrangement links TRBV5-5 to TRBJ2-5, with no clear D. CDR3 length equals 13 residues. The V gene's germline CDR1 is SGHKS and CDR2 YYEKEE (reference sequence). V was trimmed by 1 base and J by 3 bases, leaving 7 bases between them. CDR3 nucleotides: TGTGCCAGCAGCTTGCCGCTAGAAGAGACCCAGTACTTC. As protein: CASSLPLEETQYF.

The J gene is TRBJ2-1, the V gene TRBV3-1; D call uncertain. CDR1 is LGHDT, CDR2 YNNKEL, per germline (reference sequence). The V end lost 1 base, the J end lost 2 bases, and 9 bases lay between the germline ends. The CDR3 covers 15 residues. CDR3 nucleotide sequence: TGTGCCAGCAGCCAAGTACTGGGCACCTACAATGAGCAGTTCTTC. Its translation: CASSQVLGTYNEQFF.

In this sample, this clonotype turned up many times. The chain couples TRBV12-3 or TRBV12-4 to TRBJ1-1; D remains ambiguous. V was clipped by 6 bases and J by 4 bases, with 18 bases between them. The CDR3 runs 15 residues. Written as DNA, the CDR3 is TGTGCCAGCAGGACCCTACTCGACTCGGGCACTGAAGCTTTCTTT. Translating it yields CASRTLLDSGTEAFF.

This clonotype was seen many times. The gene calls are TRBV20-1 and TRBJ2-7; 7 bases match TRBD1. The junction had 13 bases not matched to a gene; V was cut back by 3 bases and J by 11 bases. The CDR3 length is 13 residues. Germline CDR1 reads DFQATT; CDR2 reads SNEGSKA (reference sequence). The CDR3 region is CSARDRSIGLEYF. CDR3 coding DNA: TGCAGTGCTAGGGACAGGTCTATCGGGCTTGAGTACTTC.

At least ten counts were recorded for this clonotype. The chain couples TRBV7-8 to TRBJ1-1; the match to TRBD1 covers 7 bases. The V segment lost 4 bases and the J segment 1 base; nucleotides outside the gene matches: 9. This CDR3 spans 16 amino acids. The germline gives CDR1 SGHVS, CDR2 FQNEAQ. The CDR3 sequence: CASSSSLSGGNTEAFF. In nucleotides, the CDR3 is TGTGCCAGCAGCTCCTCCCTCTCAGGGGGGAACACTGAAGCTTTCTTT.

In regard to this clonotype: Compared with germline, one end of the junction differs, possibly owing to a read error. V usage is TRBV20-1 and J usage is TRBJ1-5; TRBD1 matches 8 bases. The CDR3 is made up of 15 amino acids. The germline CDR1 and CDR2 sequences are DFQATT and SNEGSKA (reference sequence). The CDR3 DNA reads TGCAGTGCTAGGGACAGGGTTTGGCCAAATCGGCCCCAGCATTTT. Amino acid sequence: CSARDRVWPNRPQHF.